Described below is a single T cell receptor (beta chain) sequence and its context. The target antigen is unknown. Here the gene names and germline are mouse. The read terminates 1 residue before the CDR3 end, so the remaining end is supplied by the germline J gene. The data were taken from a study of tissue T cells after allogeneic stem cell transplantation. Study-wide findings and caveats: Tissue-detected TCR repertoire was only partly captured by blood and spleen T cells. Limitations included a small, clinically heterogeneous cohort and limited sampling depth. Alloreactivity or antigen specificity of tissue TCRs was not determined; some clones might be host cells.

As for time point: mouse harvest day 14 after allogeneic transplant. Tail vein injection delivered 10^7 T-cell-depleted bone marrow cells and 10^6 splenic CD5+ T cells. Tissues came from B6→BALB/c major-mismatch GVHD mice at day 7 or 14. Clones were read by immunoSEQ multiplex PCR, and TCRdb kept only the in-frame ones, dropping some. The table includes about 1,900 clones, 35% to 55% detected once. The CDR3 loop spans 14 amino acids. V was shortened by 5 bases and J by 0 bases, with 9 bases between the two germline ends. Germline loops: CDR1 SNHLY, CDR2 FYNGKV (reference sequence). This TCR was recovered from a female BALB/c mouse given C57BL/6 T cells with graft-versus-host disease after an allogeneic hematopoietic cell transplant. The chain has TRBV3 and TRBJ2-4; weak D call: TRBD1 (6 bases). Material: lymph node tissue. The CDR3: CASSPQGSQNTLYF. The CDR3 DNA, read in part, is TGTGCCAGCAGCCCGCAGGGGAGTCAAAACACCTTGTAC.